This TCR beta chain is drawn from a study of type 1 and type 2 diabetes patients. Across the whole study: Magnetic bead positive selection isolated CD4+ or CD8+ T cells from PBMCs.

PCR was run on genomic DNA. Multiplex PCR with 30 forward and 13 reverse primers amplified the TCR beta CDR3. TCRdb redid the calling of the multiplex PCR reads with MiXCR, one entry per CDR3 protein. The sample yields 250,000 or so distinct CDR3 sequences, roughly 50% seen once. The germline gives CDR1 DFQATT, CDR2 SNEGSKA (reference sequence). The CDR3 spans 13 residues. The TCR was taken from a man in his late teens or twenties with type 2 diabetes. Material for sequencing was peripheral blood mononuclear cells (PBMCs). This sequence joins TRBV20-1 and TRBJ2-5, with D possibly being TRBD2 (6 bases). The DNA end is more similar to TRBJ2-1, so the J call may be wrong. CDR3 bases: TGCAGTCCGGGACTGACAGACTTTGATGAGCAGTTCTTC. Translation: CSPGLTDFDEQFF.